A single sample gave rise to the 27 T cell receptor beta chains below, sequenced in a study of CD8+ T cells in alopecia areata. The treatment here: oral pan-JAK inhibitor, 5-10 mg twice daily. cDNA prepared by RNA extraction and subsequent reverse transcription served as the template for sequencing. Sequencing used immunoSEQ multiplex PCR; TCRdb keeps in-frame clones, though not all of them. The sample contains about 100,000 clones, 40% to 50% of which appear only once. The material sequenced was CD8+ T cells sorted from blood, taken at week 24, from a patient treated with tofacitinib. These receptor sequences come from a human donor with alopecia areata.

V and J are TRBV11-2 and TRBJ2-1; TRBD1 matches at 8 bases. With V trimmed by 6 bases and J by 8 bases, 12 bases remained unmatched. The V gene's germline CDR1 is SGHAT and CDR2 FQNNGV. This CDR3 has 15 residues. The CDR3 DNA is TGTGCCAGCAGGGGACAGGTTAAGCGAGGCGATGAGCAGTTCTTC. Translating it yields CASRGQVKRGDEQFF.

The chain recombines TRBV29-1 with TRBJ2-7, with TRBD1 identical over 7 bases. The CDR3 is 11 residues long. The germline V gene encodes CDR1 SQVTM and CDR2 ANQGSEA. The V segment lost 8 bases and the J segment 6 bases; nucleotides outside the gene matches: 7. In DNA, the CDR3 is TGCAGCACCGGGACAGTCGGCGAGCAGTACTTC. Encoded protein: CSTGTVGEQYF.

This clone was counted at least ten times. The chain links TRBV11-3 to TRBJ2-7; TRBD2 matches at 9 bases. CDR3 length: 14 residues. V lost 2 bases and J lost 3; bases outside the gene matches: 2. The V gene's germline CDR1 is SGHNT and CDR2 YENEEA. CDR3 amino acids: CASSLSSGNYEQYF. The DNA of the CDR3 is TGTGCCAGCAGCTTATCTAGCGGGAACTACGAGCAGTACTTC. Drawing the rest from reference TRBV11-3 and TRBJ2-7, the complete variable domain is EAGVVQSPRYKIIEKKQPVAFWCNPISGHNTLYWYLQNLGQGPELLIRYENEEAVDDSQLPKDRFSAERLKGVDSTLKIQPAELGDSAVYLCASSLSSGNYEQYFGPGTRLTVT.

The rearrangement joins TRBV30 to TRBJ2-7; either TRBD1 or TRBD2 may supply D (5 bases each). Per germline, CDR1 GTSNPN and CDR2 SVGIG (reference sequence). This CDR3 is built from 15 residues. Trimming shortened V by 1 base and J by 2 bases, and 15 bases separated the two germline ends. CDR3 nucleotide sequence: TGTGCCTGGAGTGAAGATCCGGGGCAGACCTACGAGCAGTACTTC. Protein sequence: CAWSEDPGQTYEQYF. Full variable domain (remainder filled in from reference TRBV30 and TRBJ2-7): SQTIHQWPATLVQPVGSPLSLECTVEGTSNPNLYWYRQAAGRGLQLLFYSVGIGQISSEVPQNLSASRPQDRQFILSSKKLLLSDSGFYLCAWSEDPGQTYEQYFGPGTRLTVT.

The J gene is TRBJ2-2, the V gene TRBV4-2, with TRBD2 identical over 7 bases. CDR3 size: 15 residues. CDR1 is LGHNA and CDR2 is YNFKEQ in the germline V gene. The V segment lost 6 bases and the J segment 5 bases; nucleotides outside the gene matches: 9. The CDR3 here is CASRLEGGATGELFF. DNA for the CDR3: TGTGCCAGCAGGCTAGAGGGAGGGGCGACCGGGGAGCTGTTTTTT.

This clone was counted between two and nine times. The gene calls are TRBV4-1 and TRBJ2-5; D may correspond to TRBD1 or TRBD2 (5 bases each). The germline CDR1 and CDR2 sequences are MGHRA and YSYEKL. The ends were cut back, 3 bases at V and 0 bases at J, with 11 bases in the middle. The CDR3 totals 15 residues. CDR3 sequence (DNA): TGCGCCAGCAGCCAGGACGGGGACGACCAAGAGACCCAGTACTTC. It encodes CASSQDGDDQETQYF.

The chain links TRBV7-9 to TRBJ2-5; 8 positions match TRBD1. Germline CDR1 is SEHNR and CDR2 is FQNEAQ (reference sequence). Germline trimming cut 3 bases from V and 2 bases from J; bases unmatched to any gene: 2. The CDR3 sequence is 14 residues long. This CDR3 is CASSFDRGQETQYF. The CDR3 DNA sequence: TGTGCCAGCAGCTTTGACAGGGGACAAGAGACCCAGTACTTC.

The J gene is TRBJ1-1, the V gene TRBV5-1; weak D call: TRBD1 (5 bases). Trimming took off 4 bases at V and 1 base at J, with 14 bases between the two ends. The CDR3 covers 15 residues. The germline V gene has CDR1 SGHRS and CDR2 YFSETQ. The CDR3 loop is CASSHRPSSNTEAFF. In nucleotides, the CDR3 is TGCGCCAGCAGCCACAGGCCATCCTCGAACACTGAAGCTTTCTTT.

The V call is TRBV11-2, the J call TRBJ2-3; 8 bases are shared with TRBD1. This CDR3 contains 16 residues. With 4 bases clipped from V and 4 bases from J, the junction kept 10 bases outside the gene matches. CDR1 and CDR2 (germline): SGHAT, FQNNGV. The CDR3: CASSYGSGGWSDTQYF. The DNA of the CDR3 is TGTGCCAGCAGCTACGGATCAGGGGGCTGGTCAGATACGCAGTATTTT.

This clone has just a few counts. The rearrangement uses TRBV29-1 and TRBJ1-1; 12 bases agree with TRBD1. Germline V gene sequence: CDR1 SQVTM, CDR2 ANQGSEA. CDR3 size: 14 residues. The J segment lost 3 bases and the V segment lost 4 bases, leaving 3 bases of the junction unmatched. CDR3 protein: CSVGDRGRDTEAFF. Here the CDR3 DNA reads TGCAGCGTTGGGGACAGGGGGCGCGACACTGAAGCTTTCTTT.

The chain recombines TRBV29-1 with TRBJ2-1; 12 bases are shared with TRBD2. The CDR3 has 14 residues. Germline V gene lookup returns CDR1 SQVTM and CDR2 ANQGSEA. J was trimmed by 9 bases and V by 6 bases; bases with no gene match: 9. The CDR3 is CSVAGLAGFSEQFF. The CDR3 bases are TGCAGCGTCGCCGGACTAGCGGGATTCTCTGAGCAGTTCTTC.

This clone has only a few counts. V and J are TRBV4-1 and TRBJ1-2; D not certain. This CDR3 is built from 14 residues. Between the trimmed V and J ends, which lost 0 bases and 1 base, there was a span of 6 bases. Germline V gene data show CDR1 as MGHRA and CDR2 as YSYEKL. CDR3 nucleotide sequence: TGCGCCAGCAGCCAAGATGTGGGTAACTATGGCTACACCTTC. It codes for CASSQDVGNYGYTF.

The V gene is TRBV19, the J gene TRBJ1-1; a weak D match, TRBD1 (5 bases). CDR1 and CDR2 (germline): LNHDA, SQIVND (reference sequence). The length of the CDR3 is 16 residues. V was shortened by 4 bases and J by 0 bases, with 15 bases between the two germline ends. CDR3 sequence: CASSNRDLPVNTEAFF. CDR3 DNA: TGTGCCAGTAGTAACCGGGACCTTCCCGTGAACACTGAAGCTTTCTTT.

The sample holds a few counts of this clone. V usage is TRBV6-5 and J usage is TRBJ2-7; 7 bases are shared with TRBD1. The J segment lost 2 bases and the V segment lost 10 bases, leaving 8 bases of the junction unmatched. CDR3 length equals 13 residues. CDR1 is MNHEY, CDR2 SVGAGI, per germline. This CDR3 is CATAPDRAYEQYF. The CDR3 DNA is TGTGCCACCGCCCCCGACAGGGCCTACGAGCAGTACTTC.

J is TRBJ2-3 and V is TRBV5-4; D is uncertain. This CDR3 contains 13 residues. The V end lost 2 bases, the J end lost 0 bases, and 4 bases lay between the germline ends. Germline V gives CDR1 SGHNT, CDR2 YYREEE (reference sequence). The CDR3 protein is CASSFDSTDTQYF. For the CDR3, the DNA is TGTGCCAGCAGCTTTGACAGCACAGATACGCAGTATTTT.

This chain uses TRBV29-1 with TRBJ1-4, with D possibly being TRBD1 (5 bases). V lost 3 bases and J 10 bases, leaving 21 bases between the germline ends. This CDR3 contains 15 residues. The germline gives CDR1 SQVTM, CDR2 ANQGSEA. CDR3 protein: CSVEKSGDGLGKLFF. The CDR3 DNA reads as TGCAGCGTTGAGAAGTCGGGGGACGGTCTGGGAAAACTGTTTTTT.

V usage is TRBV19 and J usage is TRBJ1-5; TRBD1 might be the D (6 bases). CDR1 is LNHDA and CDR2 is SQIVND in the germline V gene (reference sequence). The CDR3 spans 13 residues. Trimming removed 9 bases from V and 5 bases from J, with 14 bases in between. The chain's CDR3 is CASRNRVYQPQHF. The CDR3 nucleotides are TGTGCCAGCAGAAACAGGGTTTATCAGCCCCAGCATTTT.

The V call is TRBV6-5, the J call TRBJ1-4; D unresolved. The CDR3 is 16 amino acids. Germline V gives CDR1 MNHEY, CDR2 SVGAGI. Trimming left V 4 bases short and J 0 bases short, with 12 bases between. The CDR3 nucleotides are TGTGCCAGCAGTTTAAGTCGTTCCGCAACTAATGAAAAACTGTTTTTT. Residues: CASSLSRSATNEKLFF.

V is TRBV9 and J is TRBJ2-3, with 11 bases fitting TRBD2. V trimming: 5 bases; J trimming: 5 bases; junction bases outside the gene matches: 7. Germline V lookup: CDR1 SGDLS, CDR2 YYNGEE. The CDR3 contains 15 residues. CDR3: CASRDLLAGVDTQYF. DNA of the CDR3: TGTGCCAGCAGAGACCTACTAGCGGGAGTAGATACGCAGTATTTT.

V and J are TRBV7-2 and TRBJ2-1; maybe TRBD1 (6 bases). Trimming removed 6 bases at V and 2 bases at J, with 14 bases between. Looked up from germline, CDR1 is SGHTA and CDR2 is FQGNSA. The CDR3 spans 15 residues. The DNA of the CDR3 is TGTGCCAGCAGACAGGACAGTTTCCCCTACAATGAGCAGTTCTTC. Protein: CASRQDSFPYNEQFF. The variable domain in full, completed from reference TRBV7-2 and TRBJ2-1, reads GAGVSQSPSNKVTEKGKDVELRCDPISGHTALYWYRQSLGQGLEFLIYFQGNSAPDKSGLPSDRFSAERTGGSVSTLTIQRTQQEDSAVYLCASRQDSFPYNEQFFGPGTRLTVL.

The rearrangement uses TRBV29-1 and TRBJ2-2; D unresolved. Germline V gene data show CDR1 as SQVTM and CDR2 as ANQGSEA. Trimming stripped 4 bases from V and 6 bases from J, with 6 bases between. This CDR3 comprises 11 residues. CDR3 region: CSVVKAGELFF. DNA for the CDR3: TGCAGCGTTGTCAAGGCCGGGGAGCTGTTTTTT.

The CDR3: CASSVAGEDTGELFF. In DNA form, the CDR3 reads TGTGCCAGCAGCGTAGCGGGAGAGGACACCGGGGAGCTGTTTTTT. The V call is TRBV9, the J call TRBJ2-2; tentatively, D is TRBD2 (6 bases). CDR3 size: 15 residues. The germline V gene has CDR1 SGDLS and CDR2 YYNGEE. V dropped 0 bases and J dropped 3 bases, with 9 bases sitting between them. The entire variable domain, with the rest obtained from reference TRBV9 and TRBJ2-2, is as follows: DSGVTQTPKHLITATGQRVTLRCSPRSGDLSVYWYQQSLDQGLQFLIQYYNGEERAKGNILERFSAQQFPDLHSELNLSSLELGDSALYFCASSVAGEDTGELFFGEGSRLTVL.

V is TRBV10-3 and J is TRBJ2-3; D unresolved. CDR1 and CDR2 from the germline V gene are ENHRY and SYGVKD. This CDR3 has 11 residues. V dropped 3 bases and J dropped 3 bases, with 1 base sitting between them. CDR3 sequence: CAISETDTQYF. Here the CDR3 DNA reads TGTGCCATCAGTGAAACAGATACGCAGTATTTT.

The chain links TRBV10-3 to TRBJ2-3; 7 nucleotides line up with TRBD2. This CDR3 has 16 residues. CDR1 is ENHRY and CDR2 is SYGVKD in the germline V gene. J gave up 5 bases and V 3 bases, and 11 bases lay outside the gene matches. CDR3 in amino acids: CAISESRGGPVDTQYF. The CDR3 coding sequence is TGTGCCATCAGTGAAAGTCGGGGAGGGCCTGTAGATACGCAGTATTTT.

This clone was counted between two and nine times. V gene TRBV25-1 combines with J gene TRBJ1-4, with D perhaps TRBD1 (6 bases). Looked up from germline, CDR1 is MGHDK and CDR2 is SYGVNS. Trimming pared 4 bases from V and 8 bases from J, leaving 17 bases between. This CDR3 is 15 amino acids long. In DNA, the CDR3 is TGTGCCAGCAGTGGGGAACCAGGGGAAGCGGAAAAACTGTTTTTT. Translated, it gives CASSGEPGEAEKLFF. Drawing the rest from reference TRBV25-1 and TRBJ1-4, the complete variable domain is EADIYQTPRYLVIGTGKKITLECSQTMGHDKMYWYQQDPGMELHLIHYSYGVNSTEKGDLSSESTVSRIRTEHFPLTLESARPSHTSQYLCASSGEPGEAEKLFFGSGTQLSVL.

J is TRBJ2-1 and V is TRBV27, with TRBD2 matching 9 bases. Per germline, CDR1 MNHEY and CDR2 SMNVEV (reference sequence). The CDR3 is 14 amino acids. The V and J ends lost 4 bases and 4 bases, in that order; junction bases with no gene match: 2. The CDR3 DNA is TGTGCCAGCAGTTGGACTAGCGCATACAATGAGCAGTTCTTC. Translation gives CASSWTSAYNEQFF.

V and J are TRBV29-1 and TRBJ2-1; D is undetermined. CDR3 length: 12 amino acids. Trimming removed 4 bases at V and 4 bases at J, with 8 bases between. From germline, CDR1 is SQVTM and CDR2 ANQGSEA. The CDR3 region is CSVVLRYNEQFF. As DNA, the CDR3 is TGCAGCGTTGTGCTGCGGTACAATGAGCAGTTCTTC.